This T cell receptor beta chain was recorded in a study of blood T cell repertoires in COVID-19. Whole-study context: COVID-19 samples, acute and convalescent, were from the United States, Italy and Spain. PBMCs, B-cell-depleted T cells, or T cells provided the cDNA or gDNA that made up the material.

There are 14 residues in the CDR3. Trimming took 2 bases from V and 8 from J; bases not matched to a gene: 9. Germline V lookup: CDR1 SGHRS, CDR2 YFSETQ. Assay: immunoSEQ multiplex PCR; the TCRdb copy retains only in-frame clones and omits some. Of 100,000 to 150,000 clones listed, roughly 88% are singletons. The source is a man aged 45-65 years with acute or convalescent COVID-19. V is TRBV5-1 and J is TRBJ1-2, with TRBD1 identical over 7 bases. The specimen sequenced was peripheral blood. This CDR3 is CASSLEGQIIGYTF. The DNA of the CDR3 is TGCGCCAGCAGCTTAGAGGGACAGATAATAGGCTACACCTTC.